A single sample gave rise to the 20 T cell receptor beta chains below, sequenced in a study of blood T cell repertoires in COVID-19. Clones were sequenced by immunoSEQ multiplex PCR, and TCRdb holds only the in-frame ones, with some missing. The table records 150,000 to 200,000 clones, roughly 79% of them present only once. Specimen: peripheral blood. The receptors originated from a middle-aged woman with COVID-19, enrolled during active disease.

J is TRBJ2-3 and V is TRBV4-2; maybe TRBD2 (6 bases). The CDR3 sequence is 13 residues long. Trimming cost V 3 bases and J 7 bases, with 11 bases left between them. The V gene's germline CDR1 is LGHNA and CDR2 YNFKEQ. CDR3 coding DNA: TGTGCCAGCAGCCAGGACCGGGGGTATACGCAGTATTTT. Protein sequence: CASSQDRGYTQYF.

The chain is built from TRBV12-5 and TRBJ2-7; 9 nucleotides match TRBD2. Losses at the gene ends were 5 bases for V and 4 bases for J; bases not matched to a gene: 18. This CDR3 contains 18 residues. CDR1 and CDR2 (germline): LGHNT, FRNRAP. This chain's CDR3 is CASGPPGVSGRRLYEQYF. The CDR3 bases are TGTGCTAGTGGTCCGCCGGGGGTAAGCGGGAGGCGACTTTACGAGCAGTACTTC.

The chain uses TRBV19 and TRBJ2-4; D perhaps matches TRBD1 (5 bases). V lost 5 bases, J lost 6 bases, and 11 bases lay in between. CDR3 length: 13 amino acids. From germline, CDR1 is LNHDA and CDR2 SQIVND (reference sequence). The CDR3 spells CASSARQLNIQYF. The CDR3 coding sequence is TGTGCCAGTAGTGCCCGACAGTTAAACATTCAGTACTTC.

This chain joins TRBV7-2 and TRBJ2-7; D is undetermined. The V end lost 6 bases, the J end lost 0 bases, and 12 bases lay between the germline ends. CDR1 is SGHTA, CDR2 FQGNSA, per germline. This CDR3 is 14 amino acids long. The CDR3 nucleotides read TGTGCCAGCAGACGCGACATAAGCTCCTACGAGCAGTACGTC. Amino acids: CASRRDISSYEQYV.

The J gene is TRBJ1-5, the V gene TRBV19, with 7 bases matching TRBD1. Germline V gene lookup returns CDR1 LNHDA and CDR2 SQIVND (reference sequence). This CDR3 region has 16 residues. The ends lost 3 bases at V and 6 bases at J; junction bases unmatched: 11. For the CDR3, the DNA is TGTGCCAGTAGTATGGGCGACAGGGTGGTGGGTCAGCCCCAGCATTTT. Translation: CASSMGDRVVGQPQHF. The full variable domain, with the rest looked up from reference TRBV19 and TRBJ1-5, is DGGITQSPKYLFRKEGQNVTLSCEQNLNHDAMYWYRQDPGQGLRLIYYSQIVNDFQKGDIAEGYSVSREKKESFPLTVTSAQKNPTAFYLCASSMGDRVVGQPQHFGDGTRLSIL.

The chain combines TRBV28 with TRBJ2-2; 12 nucleotides align to TRBD2. This CDR3 is built from 18 residues. V shed 4 bases and J 7 bases; nucleotides not matched to a gene: 13. CDR1 is MDHEN and CDR2 is SYDVKM in the germline V gene. The chain's CDR3 is CASSSPSTSGSVHGELFF. The DNA for the CDR3 is TGTGCCAGCAGTTCCCCCTCGACTAGCGGGAGTGTTCACGGGGAGCTGTTTTTT. Based on the CDR3 plus reference TRBV28 and TRBJ2-2, the full variable domain is DVKVTQSSRYLVKRTGEKVFLECVQDMDHENMFWYRQDPGLGLRLIYFSYDVKMKEKGDIPEGYSVSREKKERFSLILESASTNQTSMYLCASSSPSTSGSVHGELFFGEGSRLTVL.

The V gene is TRBV27, the J gene TRBJ1-2, with 8 nucleotides matching TRBD1. The germline gives CDR1 MNHEY, CDR2 SMNVEV (reference sequence). Trimming took 10 bases from V and 8 from J; bases not matched to a gene: 9. This CDR3 is 12 amino acids long. The CDR3 sequence is CATAGGPRGYTF. Here the CDR3 DNA reads TGTGCCACCGCAGGGGGCCCACGGGGCTACACCTTC.

This clone has a single count. The V call is TRBV3-1 (or the pseudogene TRBV3-2), the J call TRBJ2-7, with 8 bases identical to TRBD1. After removal of 4 bases from V and 4 bases from J, the junction contained 6 bases not matched to a gene. From germline, CDR1 is LGHDT and CDR2 YNNKEL (reference sequence). The CDR3 is made up of 14 amino acids. The CDR3 sequence is CASSPTGAVYEQYF. The CDR3, as DNA: TGTGCCAGCAGCCCGACAGGGGCGGTATACGAGCAGTACTTC.

The genes are TRBV5-6 and TRBJ2-3; 9 bases agree with TRBD2. CDR3 length equals 14 residues. The J segment lost 4 bases and the V segment lost 5 bases, leaving 5 bases of the junction unmatched. Per the germline V gene, CDR1 is SGHDT and CDR2 is YYEEEE. As DNA, the CDR3 is TGTGCCAGCAGGTCAGGACTAGCGCCAGATACGCAGTATTTT. Translated: CASRSGLAPDTQYF.

The gene calls are TRBV19 and TRBJ2-3; 10 bases agree with TRBD1. Trimming removed 7 bases from V and 8 bases from J; junction bases left unmatched: 12. The CDR3 consists of 15 residues. The germline gives CDR1 LNHDA, CDR2 SQIVND (reference sequence). CDR3 sequence reads: CASTMRDRGKGTQYF. Written as DNA, the CDR3 is TGTGCCAGTACGATGAGGGACAGGGGTAAGGGTACGCAGTATTTT.

The chain couples TRBV4-1 to TRBJ2-3; tentatively, D is TRBD2 (5 bases). CDR1 and CDR2 from the germline V gene are MGHRA and YSYEKL. The germline V and J ends were trimmed by 0 bases and 2 bases, with 9 bases remaining between them. CDR3 size: 15 residues. CDR3 region: CASSQDVRDTDTQYF. The DNA of the CDR3 is TGCGCCAGCAGCCAAGATGTCCGGGACACAGATACGCAGTATTTT.

A few counts support this clone. The V gene is TRBV29-1, the J gene TRBJ2-3; perhaps TRBD2 as D (6 bases). Germline-derived CDR1 and CDR2 are SQVTM and ANQGSEA. CDR3 length: 13 amino acids. Between the trimmed V and J ends, which lost 5 bases and 2 bases, there was a span of 11 bases. CDR3 amino acids: CSVSGTHTDTQYF. CDR3 nucleotide sequence: TGCAGCGTTTCCGGGACTCACACAGATACGCAGTATTTT.

Concerning this clone: The junction does not match germline at one end; this may be a read error. Other nucleotide sequences in the sample specify the same CDR3. V is TRBV5-1 and J is TRBJ1-6; D possibly corresponds to TRBD1 (5 bases). Germline lookup yields CDR1 SGHRS and CDR2 YFSETQ. There are 14 residues in the CDR3. CDR3 in DNA: TGTGCCAGCAGCTTGCCGGGGGGGAATTCACCCCTCCACTTT. It encodes CASSLPGGNSPLHF. The entire variable domain, with the rest obtained from reference TRBV5-1 and TRBJ1-6, is as follows: KAGVTQTPRYLIKTRGQQVTLSCSPISGHRSVSWYQQTPGQGLQFLFEYFSETQRNKGNFPGRFSGRQFSNSRSEMNVSTLELGDSALYLCASSLPGGNSPLHFGNGTRLTVT.

CDR3 region: CASSGVTGPNSPLHF. In nucleotides, the CDR3 is TGTGCCAGCAGTGGAGTTACAGGGCCCAATTCACCCCTCCACTTT. This rearrangement joins TRBV27 to TRBJ1-6; D may be TRBD1 (6 bases). CDR3 length: 15 amino acids. Trimming shortened V by 5 bases and J by 7 bases, and 15 bases separated the two germline ends. Germline V gene data show CDR1 as MNHEY and CDR2 as SMNVEV (reference sequence).

The V and J genes are TRBV9 and TRBJ2-7; 8 positions match TRBD2. The ends lost 2 bases at V and 2 bases at J; junction bases unmatched: 6. The germline V gene has CDR1 SGDLS and CDR2 YYNGEE. The CDR3 is 15 residues long. CDR3 protein: CASSVSAGGTYEQYF. The CDR3 DNA reads as TGTGCCAGCAGCGTTTCCGCGGGAGGAACCTACGAGCAGTACTTC.

The J gene is TRBJ1-5, the V gene TRBV5-6; unclear D gene. Looked up from germline, CDR1 is SGHDT and CDR2 is YYEEEE. The ends were cut back, 3 bases at V and 3 bases at J, with 10 bases in the middle. This CDR3 has 14 residues. The CDR3 here is CASSSTENNQPQHF. The CDR3 DNA sequence: TGTGCCAGCAGCTCTACAGAGAACAATCAGCCCCAGCATTTT.

This chain links TRBV19 with TRBJ2-1; D is possibly TRBD2 (6 bases). Germline CDR1 LNHDA, CDR2 SQIVND (reference sequence). The CDR3 runs 16 residues. V shed 9 bases and J shed 2 bases, with 20 bases lying between them. CDR3 DNA sequence: TGTGCCAGCCAAGAAGACTCTAGCGCGCCCTACAATGAGCAGTTCTTC. Its protein is CASQEDSSAPYNEQFF.

This sequence joins TRBV3-1 (or the pseudogene TRBV3-2) and TRBJ1-6, with 9 bases aligning to TRBD1. Germline V gene sequence: CDR1 LGHDT, CDR2 YNNKEL (reference sequence). This CDR3 has 20 residues. The trim removed 0 bases at V and 9 bases at J, leaving 18 bases unmatched. CDR3 in amino acids: CASSQDFPRDRADIGSPLHF. The DNA of the CDR3 is TGTGCCAGCAGCCAAGATTTCCCCCGGGACAGGGCAGATATCGGTTCACCCCTCCACTTT.

The J gene is TRBJ1-5, the V gene TRBV7-8, with TRBD1 identical over 11 bases. CDR1 is SGHVS, CDR2 FQNEAQ, per germline. The V segment lost 5 bases and the J segment 6 bases; nucleotides outside the gene matches: 6. The CDR3 is made up of 15 amino acids. The chain's CDR3 is CASSEWGTGGQPQHF. CDR3 nucleotides: TGTGCCAGCAGCGAATGGGGGACAGGGGGTCAGCCCCAGCATTTT.

The chain carries TRBV7-8 and TRBJ2-5; 7 bases fit TRBD2. J lost 2 bases, V lost 3 bases, and 6 bases had no gene match. This CDR3 has 15 amino acids. The germline gives CDR1 SGHVS, CDR2 FQNEAQ. In DNA, the CDR3 is TGTGCCAGCAGCTTCGGGGGAGGGCGTCAAGAGACCCAGTACTTC. This sequence encodes CASSFGGGRQETQYF.